This T cell receptor beta chain was recovered during a study of shared clonotypes between healthy human individuals. Study-level results: Rarefaction revealed incomplete sorted-subset sequencing despite large depth. The study generally estimated greater richness for naive than memory subsets.

J gave up 6 bases and V 2 bases, and 17 bases lay outside the gene matches. The V gene's germline CDR1 is SGHRS and CDR2 YFSETQ. This CDR3 spans 18 amino acids. The table came from immunoSEQ multiplex PCR; TCRdb's copy has only in-frame clones and leaves some out. The sample lists approximately 2,000,000 clones, about 90% occurring once. As to this clone: The target antigen is unknown.

The chain joins TRBV5-1 to TRBJ1-2; 9 bases are shared with TRBD1. What was sequenced was naive CD4+ T cells from PBMCs. The subset denotes: CD45RA+ positively selected. This receptor was obtained from a man in his late teens or twenties in good health. Some clones in this sample may be carry-over from other donors' samples. CDR3 nucleotides: TGCGCCAGCAGCTTAGATGGCCCTCGACAGGGGGAAAAGGATGGCTACACCTTC. Translating it yields CASSLDGPRQGEKDGYTF.